This T cell receptor beta chain is drawn from a study of CD8+CD57+ T cells in acquired aplastic anemia. Study-wide points: Overlapping CD8+ CDR3 repertoires of patients and controls contained about 27 shared sequences. A significant difference in CD8+ Simpson's diversity between patients and controls was not found.

Researchers used genomic DNA as the template to profile TCR beta VDJ and CDR3. TCRdb independently ran MiXCR on the reads; one entry per CDR3 protein. Of approximately 260,000 distinct CDR3 sequences listed, 82% are singletons. Flow cytometry had shown expanded CD8+CD57+ cells in the patients chosen for sequencing. Patients had not yet gotten any therapy when their blood was taken for sampling. Germline assignment: CDR1 SGDLS and CDR2 YYNGEE. The CDR3 is made up of 15 amino acids. Trimming removed 5 bases at V and 9 bases at J, with 21 bases between. With regard to this clonotype: Its target is unknown.

The sequence came from a human donor with aplastic anemia. The rearrangement joins TRBV9 to TRBJ2-1; weak D call: TRBD1 (6 bases). Input material: sorted CD4+, CD8+, or CD8+CD57+ T cells (not recorded which) from PBMCs. The CDR3 region is CASSGTRTWSTEQFF. The CDR3 nucleotides are TGTGCCAGCAGTGGGACACGGACTTGGTCCACTGAGCAGTTCTTC. The entire variable domain, with the rest obtained from reference TRBV9 and TRBJ2-1, is as follows: DSGVTQTPKHLITATGQRVTLRCSPRSGDLSVYWYQQSLDQGLQFLIQYYNGEERAKGNILERFSAQQFPDLHSELNLSSLELGDSALYFCASSGTRTWSTEQFFGPGTRLTVL.